Presented here are 6 T cell receptor beta chains from one specimen sequenced in a study of blood T cell repertoires in COVID-19. The method was immunoSEQ multiplex PCR; TCRdb's version includes in-frame clones alone and lacks a portion of them. The sample records about 200,000 clones, roughly 83% being singletons. The sample consisted of PBMCs or T cells enriched from blood (not recorded which). The receptors were gathered from a middle-aged man with acute COVID-19.

The V and J genes are TRBV19 and TRBJ1-1, with a weak D call TRBD1 (5 bases). The ends were cut back, 1 base at V and 2 bases at J, with 8 bases in the middle. The CDR3 covers 14 residues. Germline loops: CDR1 LNHDA, CDR2 SQIVND (reference sequence). CDR3 amino acids: CASSIAGSNTEAFF. CDR3 in DNA: TGTGCCAGTAGTATAGCAGGGTCAAACACTGAAGCTTTCTTT.

This chain joins TRBV27 and TRBJ2-2; TRBD2 agrees at 7 bases. V shed 6 bases, J shed 5 bases, and the junction held 9 bases outside the gene matches. The V gene's germline CDR1 is MNHEY and CDR2 SMNVEV (reference sequence). The CDR3 is 15 residues long. CDR3 loop: CASSDPPGGTGELFF. In nucleotides, the CDR3 is TGTGCCAGCAGCGACCCTCCGGGGGGAACCGGGGAGCTGTTTTTT.

The chain carries TRBV2 and TRBJ2-1; D call uncertain. V was clipped by 4 bases and J by 4 bases, with 8 bases between them. The CDR3 loop spans 13 amino acids. Looked up from germline, CDR1 is SNHLY and CDR2 is FYNNEI. In DNA, the CDR3 is TGTGCCAGCAGTGTTCTGTTATACAATGAGCAGTTCTTC. It is translated as CASSVLLYNEQFF.

J is TRBJ1-5 and V is TRBV30; D not resolved. The V end lost 5 bases, the J end lost 7 bases, and 15 bases lay between the germline ends. The CDR3 has 13 residues. CDR1 is GTSNPN, CDR2 SVGIG, per germline (reference sequence). CDR3 DNA sequence: TGTGCCTGGGGCAACGGGGATTACCAGCCCCAGCATTTT. As protein: CAWGNGDYQPQHF.

A single count supports this clone. This chain uses TRBV11-2 with TRBJ2-6; possibly TRBD1 for D (5 bases). Trimming removed 6 bases from V and 5 bases from J, with 14 bases in between. The CDR3 is 15 residues long. The germline V gene has CDR1 SGHAT and CDR2 FQNNGV. The CDR3 spells CASRTALPWANVLTF. The CDR3 region has the DNA TGTGCCAGCAGGACAGCCCTTCCGTGGGCCAACGTCCTGACTTTC.

V is TRBV5-1 and J is TRBJ2-5; 9 nucleotides agree with TRBD1. J was trimmed by 5 bases and V by 3 bases; bases with no gene match: 5. The CDR3 is made up of 14 amino acids. In germline, CDR1 is SGHRS, CDR2 YFSETQ. The CDR3 DNA is TGCGCCAGCAGCTCCACAGGGGGCGGGGAGACCCAGTACTTC. Residues: CASSSTGGGETQYF.